The 18 T cell receptor beta chains presented below share a single source sample, sequenced in a study of T-cell memory formation after mild COVID-19. Using its own MiXCR run on the 5' RACE reads, TCRdb lists one record per CDR3 protein. The top ten hold about a fifth of the sample, which has hundreds of thousands of distinct CDR3 sequences, around 15% seen once. Source material: PBMCs or a T cell subset sorted from them (not recorded which). These receptors all come from a man between 18 and 35 years old who had mild COVID-19 (a few samples of this study predate the infection). Cell type and time point are not known.

This chain uses TRBV10-3 with TRBJ1-6; 7 bases map to TRBD1. V shed 8 bases and J 9 bases; nucleotides not matched to a gene: 7. The CDR3 is 13 amino acids. CDR1 is ENHRY, CDR2 SYGVKD, per germline. The CDR3 DNA sequence: TGTGCCATCGGAGACAGGGCTTCTTCACCCCTCCACTTT. This gives the protein CAIGDRASSPLHF.

The chain is built from TRBV6-5 and TRBJ2-3; 10 bases map to TRBD2. CDR1 and CDR2 (germline): MNHEY, SVGAGI. V dropped 7 bases and J dropped 0; count of bases not matched to a gene: 4. This CDR3 has 15 amino acids. CDR3 protein: CASKLAGTSTDTQYF. CDR3 sequence (DNA): TGTGCCAGCAAACTAGCGGGGACGAGCACAGATACGCAGTATTTT.

The chain joins TRBV9 to TRBJ2-5, with 8 bases matching TRBD2. The length of the CDR3 is 14 residues. J lost 6 bases, V lost 3 bases, and 7 bases had no gene match. In germline, CDR1 is SGDLS, CDR2 YYNGEE. The CDR3 here is CASSAGGVPKTQYF. The DNA for the CDR3 is TGTGCCAGCAGCGCCGGGGGGGTCCCGAAGACCCAGTACTTC.

This clonotype has just a few counts. The gene calls are TRBV29-1 and TRBJ1-1, with D hard to call. The CDR3 covers 13 residues. Germline V gene data show CDR1 as SQVTM and CDR2 as ANQGSEA. V was pared by 1 base and J by 4 bases, with 10 bases between. DNA of the CDR3: TGCAGCGTTGAAGTAGGCTTGGGCACTGAAGCTTTCTTT. This translates into CSVEVGLGTEAFF. The variable domain in full, completed from reference TRBV29-1 and TRBJ1-1, reads SAVISQKPSRDICQRGTSLTIQCQVDSQVTMMFWYRQQPGQSLTLIATANQGSEATYESGFVIDKFPISRPNLTFSTLTVSNMSPEDSSIYLCSVEVGLGTEAFFGQGTRLTVV.

This clonotype was found a few times. The chain couples TRBV3-1 to TRBJ1-3, with D unclear. This CDR3 comprises 12 residues. The V gene lost 8 bases and the J gene lost 2 bases, with 7 bases spanning the gap. Germline V gene sequence: CDR1 LGHDT, CDR2 YNNKEL (reference sequence). The CDR3 nucleotides read TGTGCCAGCTCTAGGGCTGGAAACACCATATATTTT. It specifies CASSRAGNTIYF.

The chain links TRBV5-1 to TRBJ2-7, with 7 bases identical to TRBD1. Looked up from germline, CDR1 is SGHRS and CDR2 is YFSETQ. The CDR3 contains 14 residues. V shed 2 bases, J shed 5 bases, and the junction held 7 bases outside the gene matches. CDR3 sequence (DNA): TGCGCCAGCAGCTTCGCACAGGGGAACGACGAGCAGTACTTC. Encoded protein: CASSFAQGNDEQYF.

This clonotype turned up a few times. The chain carries TRBV20-1 and TRBJ2-1; TRBD1 matches 7 bases. The trim removed 3 bases at V and 6 bases at J, leaving 2 bases unmatched. The CDR3 is 12 residues long. The germline gives CDR1 DFQATT, CDR2 SNEGSKA (reference sequence). The CDR3 is CSASAGGNEQFF. The CDR3 bases are TGCAGTGCTAGTGCAGGGGGCAATGAGCAGTTCTTC.

This clonotype appeared a few times. This chain uses TRBV5-1 with TRBJ2-1, with D possibly TRBD1 on 5 matching bases. CDR1 SGHRS and CDR2 YFSETQ come from the germline V gene. V was trimmed by 2 bases and J by 6 bases, leaving 9 bases between them. This CDR3 is built from 13 residues. The CDR3 protein is CASSFSQGNEQFF. The CDR3 region has the DNA TGCGCCAGCAGCTTTAGTCAGGGCAATGAGCAGTTCTTC.

The chain links TRBV5-6 to TRBJ2-2, with D perhaps given as TRBD1 or TRBD2 (5 bases each). Germline-derived CDR1 and CDR2 are SGHDT and YYEEEE. The CDR3 runs to 13 residues. Trimming cost V 10 bases and J 2 bases, with 12 bases left between them. DNA for the CDR3: TGTGCCGCGACTCGGGGCAACACCGGGGAGCTGTTTTTT. Encoded protein: CAATRGNTGELFF.

The rearrangement uses TRBV5-1 and TRBJ2-7; 7 bases are a match to TRBD2. Germline V CDR1 and CDR2: SGHRS, YFSETQ. V lost 0 bases, J lost 5 bases, and 8 bases stayed unmatched. The CDR3 extends over 15 amino acids. The CDR3 loop reads CASSLAGGSGNEQYF. The CDR3 coding sequence is TGCGCCAGCAGCTTGGCAGGCGGGAGCGGTAACGAGCAGTACTTC.

This clonotype was recorded a few times. This chain joins TRBV4-1 and TRBJ2-3; TRBD2 matches at 10 bases. The CDR3 contains 15 residues. Germline lookup yields CDR1 MGHRA and CDR2 YSYEKL. Germline trimming cut 4 bases from V and 5 bases from J; bases unmatched to any gene: 6. For the CDR3, the DNA is TGCGCCAGCAGCCGAGGACTAGCGGATGAAGATACGCAGTATTTT. Residues: CASSRGLADEDTQYF.

The V call is TRBV18, the J call TRBJ2-3; 10 bases agree with TRBD2. The CDR3 sequence is 15 residues long. Losses at the gene ends were 3 bases for V and 5 bases for J; bases not matched to a gene: 5. CDR1 and CDR2 (germline): KGHSH, LQKENI. The CDR3 spells CASSPVSSGGDTQYF. For the CDR3, the DNA is TGTGCCAGCTCACCGGTCTCTAGCGGGGGAGATACGCAGTATTTT.

The chain joins TRBV10-3 to TRBJ1-3, with D hard to call. Germline CDR1 ENHRY, CDR2 SYGVKD. The CDR3 sequence is 20 residues long. V lost 0 bases and J lost 1, with 22 bases in between. The CDR3 spells CAISESFFRAGTGSGNTIYF. DNA of the CDR3: TGTGCCATCAGTGAGTCGTTCTTTCGAGCGGGAACCGGGTCTGGAAACACCATATATTTT.

V and J are TRBV11-2 and TRBJ2-4, with TRBD1 as a possible D gene (6 bases). The CDR3 extends over 15 amino acids. Between the trimmed V and J ends, which lost 5 bases and 8 bases, there was a span of 19 bases. Per the germline V gene, CDR1 is SGHAT and CDR2 is FQNNGV. The CDR3 sequence is CASSDSRQGLDIQYF. The CDR3 DNA reads as TGTGCCAGCAGCGACTCGCGGCAGGGGCTTGACATTCAGTACTTC. The complete variable domain, with remaining parts taken from reference TRBV11-2 and TRBJ2-4, reads EAGVAQSPRYKIIEKRQSVAFWCNPISGHATLYWYQQILGQGPKLLIQFQNNGVVDDSQLPKDRFSAERLKGVDSTLKIQPAKLEDSAVYLCASSDSRQGLDIQYFGAGTRLSVL.

V gene TRBV12-3 or TRBV12-4 combines with J gene TRBJ2-3, with 7 positions matching TRBD2. The CDR3 is made up of 15 amino acids. V shed 5 bases, J shed 2 bases, and the junction held 7 bases outside the gene matches. This CDR3 reads CASSRLATDTDTQYF. Here the CDR3 DNA reads TGTGCCAGCAGTCGACTAGCAACGGACACAGATACGCAGTATTTT.

This clonotype was observed a handful of times. This rearrangement joins TRBV20-1 to TRBJ1-1; tentatively, D is TRBD1 (5 bases). From germline, CDR1 is DFQATT and CDR2 SNEGSKA (reference sequence). The V end lost 6 bases, the J end lost 1 base, and 9 bases lay between the germline ends. This CDR3 region has 12 residues. CDR3 protein: CSARGANTEAFF. CDR3 DNA: TGCAGTGCCCGAGGGGCGAACACTGAAGCTTTCTTT.

This clonotype occurred many times. The CDR3 loop reads CASSLIGTGELFF. In DNA, the CDR3 is TGTGCCAGCAGTTTAATCGGCACCGGGGAGCTGTTTTTT. The chain joins TRBV28 to TRBJ2-2; the D is unclear. The CDR3 has 13 amino acids. V was clipped by 2 bases and J by 4 bases, with 5 bases between them. Germline loops: CDR1 MDHEN, CDR2 SYDVKM.

The V and J genes are TRBV6-5 and TRBJ2-3; D possibly corresponds to TRBD1 (5 bases). Germline V lookup: CDR1 MNHEY, CDR2 SVGAGI. The CDR3 is 11 amino acids. Trimming removed 6 bases at V and 6 bases at J, with 7 bases between. The CDR3 here is CASRSGDTQYF. CDR3 coding DNA: TGTGCCAGCAGGTCAGGGGATACGCAGTATTTT.